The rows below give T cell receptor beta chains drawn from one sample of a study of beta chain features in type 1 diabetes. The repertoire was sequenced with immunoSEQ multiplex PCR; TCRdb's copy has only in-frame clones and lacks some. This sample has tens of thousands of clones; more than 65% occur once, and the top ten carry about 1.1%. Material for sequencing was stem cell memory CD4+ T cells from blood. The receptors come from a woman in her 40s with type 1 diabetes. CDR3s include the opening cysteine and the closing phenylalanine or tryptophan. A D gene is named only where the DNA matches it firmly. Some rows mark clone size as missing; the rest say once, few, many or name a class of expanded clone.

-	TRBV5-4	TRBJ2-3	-	TGTGCCAGCAGCTTCCGGGGGAGCACAGATACGCAGTATTTT	CASSFRGSTDTQYF
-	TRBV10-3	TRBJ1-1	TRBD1	TGTGCCATCAGTCAGGACAGGGTGGCTTTCTTT	CAISQDRVAFF
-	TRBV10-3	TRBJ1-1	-	TGTGCCATCAGGGCAGGGGCCTACACTGAAGCTTTCTTT	CAIRAGAYTEAFF
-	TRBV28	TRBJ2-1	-	TGTGCCAGCAGTTTATTGACAGGTGATCAGTTCTTC	CASSLLTGDQFF
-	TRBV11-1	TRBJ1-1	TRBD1	TGTGCCAGCAGCTTGACAGGGGTCGGGAACACTGAAGCTTTCTTT	CASSLTGVGNTEAFF
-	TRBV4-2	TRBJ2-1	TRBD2	TGTGCCAGCAGCTCTCGACTAGCGGGGGGAACCTACAATGAGCAGTTCTTC	CASSSRLAGGTYNEQFF
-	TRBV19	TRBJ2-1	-	TGTGCCAGTAGAAGAGAGGGACTGTACAATGAGCAGTTCTTC	CASRREGLYNEQFF
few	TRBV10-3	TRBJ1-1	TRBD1	TGTGCCATCAGAGCTGGGGACAGGGGGACTGAAGCTTTCTTT	CAIRAGDRGTEAFF
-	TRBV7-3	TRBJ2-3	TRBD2	TGTGCCAGCAGCTTCGGACTAGCGGGAGGCACAGATACGCAGTATTTT	CASSFGLAGGTDTQYF
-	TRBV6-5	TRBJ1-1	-	TGTGCCAGTTTTCTCAGGGGAGCCACTGAAGCTTTCTTT	CASFLRGATEAFF
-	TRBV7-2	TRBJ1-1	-	TGTGCCAGCAGCCCCCAGGGGAGGGACACTGAAGCTTTCTTT	CASSPQGRDTEAFF
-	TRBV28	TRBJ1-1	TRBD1	TGTGCCAGCAGTGCCCCACAGGGGCCCGCAGAGGCTTTCTTT	CASSAPQGPAEAFF
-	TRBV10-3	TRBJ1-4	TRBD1	TGTGCCATCGGCGAGACAGGGGCCCCTAATGAAAAACTGTTTTTT	CAIGETGAPNEKLFF
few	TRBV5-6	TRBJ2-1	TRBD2	TGTGCCAGCAGCTTGTCGGGAGGCATGGAAGGGCAGTTCTTC	CASSLSGGMEGQFF
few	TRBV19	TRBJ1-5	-	TGTGCCAGTACGGAAAGGAGAATAACTAGCAATCAGCCCCAGCATTTT	CASTERRITSNQPQHF
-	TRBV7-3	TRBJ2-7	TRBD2	TGTGCCAGCAGCTATAGCGGGACGAATTCCTACGAGCAGTACTTC	CASSYSGTNSYEQYF
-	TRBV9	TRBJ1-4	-	TGTGCCAGCAGCGAGGGGACAACTAATGAAAAACTGTTTTTT	CASSEGTTNEKLFF
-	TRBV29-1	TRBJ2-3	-	TGCAGCGCTGGGGACTCCTTGAGCACAGATACGCAGTATTTT	CSAGDSLSTDTQYF
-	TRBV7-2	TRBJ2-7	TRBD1	TGTGCCAGCAGCTTAGCGGGACAGGGGTTCGAGCAGTACTTC	CASSLAGQGFEQYF
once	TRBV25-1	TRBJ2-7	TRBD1	TGTGCCAGCAGTGACCCAGGGGACAGCCGCTACGAGCAGTACTTC	CASSDPGDSRYEQYF
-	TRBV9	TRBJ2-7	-	TGTGCCAGCAGCGTAGCGAGCGGTTCCTACGAGCAGTACTTC	CASSVASGSYEQYF
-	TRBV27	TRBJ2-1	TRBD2	TGTGCCAGCAGTACTCTCCGACTAGCGGGGGACAATGAGCAGTTCTTC	CASSTLRLAGDNEQFF
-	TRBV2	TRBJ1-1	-	TGTGCCAGCAGCCAAGACAGGTTCATGAACACTGAAGCTTTCTTT	CASSQDRFMNTEAFF
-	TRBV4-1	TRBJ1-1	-	TGCGCCAGCAGCCAAGACCGACGGGTGGGAGGAAACACTGAAGCTTTCTTT	CASSQDRRVGGNTEAFF
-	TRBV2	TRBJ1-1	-	TGTGCCAGCGGGAGGTGGACTGAAGCTTTCTTT	CASGRWTEAFF
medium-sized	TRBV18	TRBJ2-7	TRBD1	TGTGCCAGCTCACCAACGGGACAGGGTTACTACGAGCAGTACTTC	CASSPTGQGYYEQYF
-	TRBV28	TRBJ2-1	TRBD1	TGTGCCAGCAGTTCAGGGACAGGGGCCTACAATGAGCAGTTCTTC	CASSSGTGAYNEQFF
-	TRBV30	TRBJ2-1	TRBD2	TGTGCCTGGGGACTAGCGGGAGGGTATGAGCAGTTCTTC	CAWGLAGGYEQFF
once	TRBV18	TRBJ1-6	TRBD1	TGTGCCAGTTTCTTGGGACAGGGGGCTTCACCCCTCCACTTT	CASFLGQGASPLHF
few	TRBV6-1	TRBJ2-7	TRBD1	TGTGCCAGCAGTGAAGCGCTGAGGAGGGGACAGGGAGGGACCGAGCAGTACTTC	CASSEALRRGQGGTEQYF
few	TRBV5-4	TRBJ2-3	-	TGTGCCAGCAGCCCAGACAGTTCCGATACGCAGTATTTT	CASSPDSSDTQYF
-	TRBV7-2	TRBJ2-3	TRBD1	TGTGCCAGCAGCTTAGCAGCGAGGACAGGGGCGGCAGATACGCAGTATTTT	CASSLAARTGAADTQYF
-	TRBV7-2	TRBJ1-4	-	TGTGCCAGCAGCCCCACCGGACAGCGACCTGGAAAACTGTTTTTT	CASSPTGQRPGKLFF
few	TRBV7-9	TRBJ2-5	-	TGTGCCAGCAGCTTCCTACAGAGACAAGAGACCCAGTACTTC	CASSFLQRQETQYF